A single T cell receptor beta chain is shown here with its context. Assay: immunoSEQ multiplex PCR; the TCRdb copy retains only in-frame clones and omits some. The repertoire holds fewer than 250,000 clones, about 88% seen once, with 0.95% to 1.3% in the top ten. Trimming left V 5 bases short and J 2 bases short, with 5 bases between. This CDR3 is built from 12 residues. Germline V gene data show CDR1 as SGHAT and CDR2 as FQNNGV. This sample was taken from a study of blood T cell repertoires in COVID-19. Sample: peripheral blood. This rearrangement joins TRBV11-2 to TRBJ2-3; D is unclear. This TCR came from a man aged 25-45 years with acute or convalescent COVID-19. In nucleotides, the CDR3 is TGTGCCAGCAGCAGCGCCACAGATACGCAGTATTTT. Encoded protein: CASSSATDTQYF.